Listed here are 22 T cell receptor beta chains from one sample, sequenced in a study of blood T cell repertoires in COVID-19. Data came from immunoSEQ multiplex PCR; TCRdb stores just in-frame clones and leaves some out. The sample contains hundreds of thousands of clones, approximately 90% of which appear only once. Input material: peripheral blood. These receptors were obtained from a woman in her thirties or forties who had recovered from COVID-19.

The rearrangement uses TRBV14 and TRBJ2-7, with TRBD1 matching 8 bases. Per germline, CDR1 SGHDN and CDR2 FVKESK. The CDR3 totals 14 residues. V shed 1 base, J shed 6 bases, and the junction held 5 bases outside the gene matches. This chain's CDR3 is CASSQVAGGVEQYF. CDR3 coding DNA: TGTGCCAGCAGCCAAGTGGCAGGGGGCGTCGAGCAGTACTTC.

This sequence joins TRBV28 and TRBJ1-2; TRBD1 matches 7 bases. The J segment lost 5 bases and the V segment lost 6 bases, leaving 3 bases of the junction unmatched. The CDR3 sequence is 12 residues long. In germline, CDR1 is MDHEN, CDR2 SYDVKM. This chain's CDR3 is CASSLTGYGYTF. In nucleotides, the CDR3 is TGTGCCAGCAGCCTGACAGGGTATGGCTACACCTTC.

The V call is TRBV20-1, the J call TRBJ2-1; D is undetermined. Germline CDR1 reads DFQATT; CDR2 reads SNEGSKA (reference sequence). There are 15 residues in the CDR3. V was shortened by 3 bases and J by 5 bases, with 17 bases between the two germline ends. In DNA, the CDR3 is TGCAGTGCTAGTAGGTCCCTCACCGCGGACAATGAGCAGTTCTTC. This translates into CSASRSLTADNEQFF.

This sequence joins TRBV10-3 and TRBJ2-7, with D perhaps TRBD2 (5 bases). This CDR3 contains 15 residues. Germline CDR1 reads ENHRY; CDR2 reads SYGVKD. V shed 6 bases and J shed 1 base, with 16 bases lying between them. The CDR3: CAISKELGPSYEQYF. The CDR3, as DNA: TGTGCCATCAGCAAGGAACTAGGACCTTCCTACGAGCAGTACTTC.

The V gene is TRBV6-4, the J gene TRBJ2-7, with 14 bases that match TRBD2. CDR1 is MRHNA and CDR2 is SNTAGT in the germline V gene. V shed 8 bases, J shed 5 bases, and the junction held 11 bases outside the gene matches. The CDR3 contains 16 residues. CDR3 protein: CASPRTSGRRGDEQYV. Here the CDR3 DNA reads TGTGCCAGCCCCCGGACTAGCGGGAGGAGGGGGGACGAGCAGTACGTC.

CDR3 bases: TGTGCCAGCAGCCGAAGTGGGGGGGGGTTGAGCCATCAGCCCCAGCATTTT. Translating it yields CASSRSGGGLSHQPQHF. This rearrangement joins TRBV27 to TRBJ1-5, with a tentative D call TRBD1 (5 bases). CDR3 length equals 17 residues. The V gene's germline CDR1 is MNHEY and CDR2 SMNVEV (reference sequence). V lost 6 bases and J lost 5, with 23 bases in between.

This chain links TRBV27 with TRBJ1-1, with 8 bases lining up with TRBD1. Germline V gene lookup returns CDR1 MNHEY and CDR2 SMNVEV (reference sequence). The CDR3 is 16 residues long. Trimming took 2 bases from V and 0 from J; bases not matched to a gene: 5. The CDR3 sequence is CASSLGTGRMNTEAFF. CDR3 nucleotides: TGTGCCAGCAGTTTAGGGACAGGCCGGATGAACACTGAAGCTTTCTTT.

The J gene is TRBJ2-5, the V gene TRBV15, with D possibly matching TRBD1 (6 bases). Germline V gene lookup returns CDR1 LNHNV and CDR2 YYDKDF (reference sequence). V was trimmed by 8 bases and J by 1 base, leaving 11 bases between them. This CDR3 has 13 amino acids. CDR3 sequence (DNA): TGTGCCACCTCCGGACAGCTCCAAGAGACCCAGTACTTC. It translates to CATSGQLQETQYF.

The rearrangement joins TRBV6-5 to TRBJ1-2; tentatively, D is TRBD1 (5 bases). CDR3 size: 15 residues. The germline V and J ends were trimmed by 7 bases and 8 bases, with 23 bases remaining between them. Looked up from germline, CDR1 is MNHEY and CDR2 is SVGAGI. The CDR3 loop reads CASNQETGSRGGYTF. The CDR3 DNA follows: TGTGCCAGCAACCAGGAGACCGGGTCCCGGGGGGGCTACACCTTC.

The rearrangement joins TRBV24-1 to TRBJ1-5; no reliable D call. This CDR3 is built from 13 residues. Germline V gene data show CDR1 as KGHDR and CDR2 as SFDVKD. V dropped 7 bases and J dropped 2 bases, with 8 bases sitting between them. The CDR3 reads CATRPGGNQPQHF. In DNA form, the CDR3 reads TGTGCCACCAGACCCGGGGGCAATCAGCCCCAGCATTTT.

The CDR3 DNA reads TGTGCCAGCAGCCAGGGGGGAAGCAATCAGCCCCAGCATTTT. Its translation is CASSQGGSNQPQHF. The V and J genes are TRBV3-1 (or the pseudogene TRBV3-2) and TRBJ1-5; perhaps TRBD1 as D (5 bases). The germline gives CDR1 LGHDT, CDR2 YNNKEL (reference sequence). V was pared by 3 bases and J by 1 base, with 7 bases between. The CDR3 loop spans 14 amino acids.

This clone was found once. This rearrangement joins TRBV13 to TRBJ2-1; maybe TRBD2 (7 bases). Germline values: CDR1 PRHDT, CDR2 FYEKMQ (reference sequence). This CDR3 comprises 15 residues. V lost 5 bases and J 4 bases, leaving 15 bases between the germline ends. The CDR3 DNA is TGTGCCAGCAGCGGGGGGGCAGGTGGGTACAATGAGCAGTTCTTC. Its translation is CASSGGAGGYNEQFF.

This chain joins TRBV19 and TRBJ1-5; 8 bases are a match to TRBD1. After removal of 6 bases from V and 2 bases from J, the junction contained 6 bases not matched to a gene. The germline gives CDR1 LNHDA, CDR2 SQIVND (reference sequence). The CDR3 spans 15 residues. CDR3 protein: CASRVQGVGNQPQHF. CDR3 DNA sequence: TGTGCCAGTAGGGTACAGGGGGTGGGCAATCAGCCCCAGCATTTT.

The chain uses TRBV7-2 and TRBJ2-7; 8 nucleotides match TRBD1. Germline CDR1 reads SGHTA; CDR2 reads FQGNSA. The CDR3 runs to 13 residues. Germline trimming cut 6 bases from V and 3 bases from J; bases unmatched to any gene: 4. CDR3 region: CASRSGGGYEQYF. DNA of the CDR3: TGTGCCAGCAGGTCAGGGGGCGGCTACGAGCAGTACTTC.

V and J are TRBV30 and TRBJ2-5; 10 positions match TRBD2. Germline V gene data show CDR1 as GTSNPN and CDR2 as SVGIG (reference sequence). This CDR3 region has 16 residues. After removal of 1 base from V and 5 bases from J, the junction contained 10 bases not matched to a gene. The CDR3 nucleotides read TGTGCCTGGAGTGCCCTAGCGGGAGCGCCGGGGGAGACCCAGTACTTC. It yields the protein CAWSALAGAPGETQYF.

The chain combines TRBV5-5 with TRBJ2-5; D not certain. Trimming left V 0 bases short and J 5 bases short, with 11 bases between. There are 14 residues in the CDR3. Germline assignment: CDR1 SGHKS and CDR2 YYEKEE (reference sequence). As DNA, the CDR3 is TGTGCCAGCAGCTTGGCCTCCGTTCTGGAGACCCAGTACTTC. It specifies CASSLASVLETQYF. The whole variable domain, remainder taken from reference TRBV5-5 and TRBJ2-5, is DAGVTQSPTHLIKTRGQQVTLRCSPISGHKSVSWYQQVLGQGPQFIFQYYEKEERGRGNFPDRFSARQFPNYSSELNVNALLLGDSALYLCASSLASVLETQYFGPGTRLLVL.

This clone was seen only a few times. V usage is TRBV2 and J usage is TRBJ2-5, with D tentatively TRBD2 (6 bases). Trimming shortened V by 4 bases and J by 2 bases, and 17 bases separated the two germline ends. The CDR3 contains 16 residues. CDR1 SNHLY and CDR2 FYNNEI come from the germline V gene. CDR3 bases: TGTGCCAGCAGTGTAGATAGTGGAGGGCCACAAGAGACCCAGTACTTC. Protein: CASSVDSGGPQETQYF.

The CDR3 DNA reads as TGTGCCACCAGCAGTCAGGCCAACACTGAAGCTTTCTTT. Protein: CATSSQANTEAFF. The V call is TRBV15, the J call TRBJ1-1; D remains unclear. Germline V gene sequence: CDR1 LNHNV, CDR2 YYDKDF (reference sequence). This CDR3 is 13 amino acids long. Between the trimmed V and J ends, which lost 3 bases and 2 bases, there was a span of 7 bases.

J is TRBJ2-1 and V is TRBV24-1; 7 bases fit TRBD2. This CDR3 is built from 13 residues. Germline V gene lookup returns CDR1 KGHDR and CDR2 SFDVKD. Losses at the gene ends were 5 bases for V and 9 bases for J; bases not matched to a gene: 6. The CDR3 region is CATSGGGTGEQFF. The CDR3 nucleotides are TGTGCCACCAGTGGGGGGGGGACCGGTGAGCAGTTCTTC.

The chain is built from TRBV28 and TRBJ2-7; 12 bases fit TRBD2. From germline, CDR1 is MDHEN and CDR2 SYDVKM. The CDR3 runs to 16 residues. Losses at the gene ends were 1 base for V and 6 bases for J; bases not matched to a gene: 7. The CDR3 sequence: CASSLSPSGRVGEQYF. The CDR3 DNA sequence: TGTGCCAGCAGTTTATCCCCTAGCGGGAGGGTGGGCGAGCAGTACTTC.

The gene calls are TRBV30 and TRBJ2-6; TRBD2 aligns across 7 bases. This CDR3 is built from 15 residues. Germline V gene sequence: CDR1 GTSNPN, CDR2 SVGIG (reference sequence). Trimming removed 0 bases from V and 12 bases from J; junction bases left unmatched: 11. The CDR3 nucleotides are TGTGCCTGGAGTGTGGGGGGGACGGCCCCGGGCGTCCTGACTTTC. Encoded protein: CAWSVGGTAPGVLTF. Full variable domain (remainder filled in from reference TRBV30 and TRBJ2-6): SQTIHQWPATLVQPVGSPLSLECTVEGTSNPNLYWYRQAAGRGLQLLFYSVGIGQISSEVPQNLSASRPQDRQFILSSKKLLLSDSGFYLCAWSVGGTAPGVLTFGAGSRLTVL.

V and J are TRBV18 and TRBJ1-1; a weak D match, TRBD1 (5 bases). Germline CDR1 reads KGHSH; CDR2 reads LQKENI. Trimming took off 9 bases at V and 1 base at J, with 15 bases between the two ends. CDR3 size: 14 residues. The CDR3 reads CASSTQGANTEAFF. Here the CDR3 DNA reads TGTGCCAGTTCAACCCAGGGCGCGAACACTGAAGCTTTCTTT. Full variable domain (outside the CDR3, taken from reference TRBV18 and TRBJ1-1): NAGVMQNPRHLVRRRGQEARLRCSPMKGHSHVYWYRQLPEEGLKFMVYLQKENIIDESGMPKERFSAEFPKEGPSILRIQQVVRGDSAAYFCASSTQGANTEAFFGQGTRLTVV.